This T cell receptor (beta chain) is drawn from a study of Ad26.COV2.S vaccination and SARS-CoV-2 variants. Study observations and caveats: Post-vaccination breadth of spike-specific CD8+ and CD4+ T cell responses was reportedly substantial. Greater spike-specific TCR breadth was seen in vaccine recipients than in placebo recipients. In TCR breadth and depth analyses, total T cell responses may have been underestimated. With respect to non-spike TCR breadth, vaccine and placebo recipients were similar.

The CDR3 covers 16 residues. J was trimmed by 2 bases and V by 4 bases; bases with no gene match: 10. Germline CDR1 is LNHDA and CDR2 is SQIVND (reference sequence). TCRdb keeps only in-frame clones here, not all; method: immunoSEQ multiplex PCR. The data show 180,000 or so clones, with around 90% seen just once and about 5.5% held by the top ten. This clone has more than one count but fewer than ten. The antigen is unknown. The V call is TRBV19, the J call TRBJ2-7; 8 nucleotides agree with TRBD1. This TCR was recovered from a human donor who had recovered from COVID-19. Sequencing was performed on peripheral blood, taken after recovery from COVID-19. The CDR3 DNA sequence: TGTGCCAGTAGTACAGTAGGACAGGGCCGAGCCTACGAGCAGTACTTC. Protein: CASSTVGQGRAYEQYF.